Each of the 27 T cell receptor beta chains below was sequenced from the same sample in a study of T cell repertoires in cytomegalovirus infection. Each CDR3 protein gets one entry after TCRdb re-called the reads with MiXCR. Here the sample spans more than 400,000 distinct CDR3 sequences, around 27% being singletons. Sample: PBMCs. The receptors here all came from a human donor in good health (CMV status not recorded). Some clones in this sample may be carry-over from other donors' samples.

This clonotype was counted many times. The CDR3 bases are TGTGCCAGCAGCGAGGGACAGTCGATCAATCAGCCCCAGCATTTT. Protein product: CASSEGQSINQPQHF. This chain joins TRBV7-2 and TRBJ1-5; 7 bases map to TRBD1. The CDR3 contains 15 residues. Germline values: CDR1 SGHTA, CDR2 FQGNSA. The J segment lost 3 bases and the V segment lost 5 bases, leaving 7 bases of the junction unmatched. Variable domain in full (rest from reference TRBV7-2 and TRBJ1-5): GAGVSQSPSNKVTEKGKDVELRCDPISGHTALYWYRQSLGQGLEFLIYFQGNSAPDKSGLPSDRFSAERTGGSVSTLTIQRTQQEDSAVYLCASSEGQSINQPQHFGDGTRLSIL.

This clonotype was seen many times. V and J are TRBV7-6 and TRBJ2-7; no reliable D call. The CDR3 contains 13 residues. Germline CDR1 and CDR2: SGHVS and FNYEAQ. With 2 bases removed from V and 3 bases from J, the gap between germline ends came to 8 bases. The CDR3 region is CASSLHPSYEQYV. DNA for the CDR3: TGTGCCAGCAGCTTACATCCTAGCTACGAGCAGTACGTC.

This sequence joins TRBV19 and TRBJ2-1; maybe TRBD1 (5 bases). Germline V lookup: CDR1 LNHDA, CDR2 SQIVND (reference sequence). The CDR3 has 15 residues. V was pared by 10 bases and J by 7 bases, with 23 bases between. The CDR3 DNA sequence: TGTGCCACTAGACAGTCGTCCGGCTTAGGGAATGAGCAGTTCTTC. This encodes CATRQSSGLGNEQFF.

This clonotype was recorded at least ten times. The chain has TRBV7-7 and TRBJ2-7; 7 nucleotides line up with TRBD1. This CDR3 has 16 amino acids. The V gene end was trimmed by 1 base and the J gene end by 2 bases; junction bases not matched to a gene: 8. From germline, CDR1 is SSHAT and CDR2 FNYEAQ (reference sequence). This CDR3 reads CASSLGSPGQPYEQYF. As DNA, the CDR3 is TGTGCCAGCAGCTTAGGATCACCGGGACAGCCCTACGAGCAGTACTTC.

This clonotype was detected many times. The V and J genes are TRBV7-2 and TRBJ2-1, with 9 bases lining up with TRBD1. Trimming cost V 0 bases and J 6 bases; bases outside gene matches: 6. Germline CDR1 SGHTA, CDR2 FQGNSA. CDR3 size: 16 residues. DNA for the CDR3: TGTGCCAGCAGCTTAGCCTTAAACAGGGGGCTCAATGAGCAGTTCTTC. Translating it yields CASSLALNRGLNEQFF.

The gene calls are TRBV6-2 or TRBV6-3 and TRBJ2-7, with 7 bases fitting TRBD1. Germline values: CDR1 MNHEY, CDR2 SVGEGT. V lost 0 bases to trimming and J lost 4 bases; unmatched junction nucleotides: 9. CDR3 length: 16 residues. DNA for the CDR3: TGTGCCAGCAGTTACTCAAGGAAAACAGGGGAATACGAGCAGTACTTC. Protein product: CASSYSRKTGEYEQYF.

This clonotype was seen repeatedly, ten times or more. This chain connects TRBV7-2 to TRBJ2-5; a possible D gene is TRBD2 (5 bases). Germline V lookup: CDR1 SGHTA, CDR2 FQGNSA. There are 14 residues in the CDR3. Trimming stripped 3 bases from V and 5 bases from J, with 13 bases between. The CDR3 coding sequence is TGTGCCAGCAGCTTCGTAACGGGATCCGAGACCCAGTACTTC. Translating it yields CASSFVTGSETQYF.

The chain combines TRBV27 with TRBJ1-6, with D possibly matching TRBD1 (6 bases). Trimming took off 2 bases at V and 15 bases at J, with 23 bases between the two ends. This CDR3 has 16 amino acids. CDR1 is MNHEY, CDR2 SMNVEV, per germline (reference sequence). The CDR3 nucleotides are TGTGCCAGCAGTTTAGGCCCTGGACAGTCCCGAGAGATCCTCCACTTT. Its translation is CASSLGPGQSREILHF.

The rearrangement links TRBV9 to TRBJ1-2; D perhaps matches TRBD1 (5 bases). The germline CDR1 and CDR2 sequences are SGDLS and YYNGEE. CDR3 length: 14 residues. Trimming cost V 2 bases and J 2 bases, with 10 bases left between them. The CDR3 DNA reads TGTGCCAGCAGCGTGATGGGGACCAACTATGGCTACACCTTC. It specifies CASSVMGTNYGYTF.

The V call is TRBV7-9, the J call TRBJ2-7; a weak D match, TRBD1 (6 bases). V lost 5 bases to trimming and J lost 0 bases, with 11 bases between them. Germline V gene lookup returns CDR1 SEHNR and CDR2 FQNEAQ (reference sequence). CDR3 length equals 14 residues. The CDR3 loop reads CASSPRTVSYEQYF. In DNA form, the CDR3 reads TGTGCCAGCAGCCCCAGGACAGTCTCCTACGAGCAGTACTTC.

V and J are TRBV6-5 and TRBJ2-5; D might be TRBD1 (6 bases). Trimming shortened V by 4 bases and J by 5 bases, and 11 bases separated the two germline ends. Germline CDR1 MNHEY, CDR2 SVGAGI. The CDR3 is 13 amino acids. This chain's CDR3 is CASSSGQTETQYF. For the CDR3, the DNA is TGTGCCAGCAGTTCGGGACAAACGGAGACCCAGTACTTC.

This clonotype was observed a few times. V usage is TRBV30 and J usage is TRBJ1-5; weak D call: TRBD1 (5 bases). The V gene's germline CDR1 is GTSNPN and CDR2 SVGIG (reference sequence). The CDR3 contains 15 residues. Trimming took off 4 bases at V and 1 base at J, with 14 bases between the two ends. The CDR3 nucleotides read TGTGCCTGGACCTCCGGGGGGGGAAGCAATCAGCCCCAGCATTTT. Translating it yields CAWTSGGGSNQPQHF.

This clonotype has only a few counts. V is TRBV18 and J is TRBJ2-7; 8 bases are shared with TRBD1. The CDR3 covers 15 residues. The J segment lost 4 bases and the V segment lost 6 bases, leaving 11 bases of the junction unmatched. CDR1 is KGHSH and CDR2 is LQKENI in the germline V gene. CDR3 nucleotide sequence: TGTGCCAGCTCCCTCTCCGGGACAGGCTGGTACGAGCAGTACTTC. Its translation is CASSLSGTGWYEQYF.

This clonotype has more than one count but fewer than ten. This chain joins TRBV5-1 and TRBJ2-1; a possible D gene is TRBD2 (6 bases). Trimming took off 0 bases at V and 5 bases at J, with 12 bases between the two ends. Germline-derived CDR1 and CDR2 are SGHRS and YFSETQ. The CDR3 loop spans 15 amino acids. In nucleotides, the CDR3 is TGCGCCAGCAGCTTGGTTATGGGACTCGACAATGAGCAGTTCTTC. It is translated as CASSLVMGLDNEQFF.

V usage is TRBV30 and J usage is TRBJ1-1; 8 bases map to TRBD1. Trimming at V came to 0 bases and at J to 4 bases, leaving 4 bases not matched to a gene. CDR3 length: 14 amino acids. The germline gives CDR1 GTSNPN, CDR2 SVGIG (reference sequence). The CDR3: CAWSVLTGGTEAFF. The DNA for the CDR3 is TGTGCCTGGAGTGTATTAACAGGGGGCACTGAAGCTTTCTTT.

The rearrangement links TRBV7-2 to TRBJ1-5, with 8 bases lining up with TRBD1. This CDR3 comprises 16 residues. V lost 5 bases, J lost 7 bases, and 13 bases stayed unmatched. Germline values: CDR1 SGHTA, CDR2 FQGNSA. CDR3 in DNA: TGTGCCAGCAGCACTACCTCAGGACAGGGCTGGCAGCCCCAGCATTTT. Translated: CASSTTSGQGWQPQHF.

This clonotype appeared many times. The V gene is TRBV7-2, the J gene TRBJ1-1, with 9 bases aligning to TRBD1. CDR3 length: 15 amino acids. V lost 3 bases to trimming and J lost 5 bases; unmatched junction nucleotides: 7. Germline assignment: CDR1 SGHTA and CDR2 FQGNSA. The CDR3 loop reads CASSFYTGGITEAFF. The CDR3 nucleotides read TGTGCCAGCAGCTTTTATACAGGGGGCATAACTGAAGCTTTCTTT.

This chain uses TRBV20-1 with TRBJ2-1; tentatively, D is TRBD2 (5 bases). Germline loops: CDR1 DFQATT, CDR2 SNEGSKA (reference sequence). The CDR3 runs to 15 residues. Trimming stripped 3 bases from V and 2 bases from J, with 14 bases between. The CDR3 reads CSARALAATYNEQFF. DNA of the CDR3: TGCAGTGCTAGGGCCCTAGCCGCGACCTACAATGAGCAGTTCTTC.

This chain uses TRBV6-5 with TRBJ2-3, with D tentatively TRBD2 (7 bases). Trimming took off 7 bases at V and 2 bases at J, with 16 bases between the two ends. Germline V gene data show CDR1 as MNHEY and CDR2 as SVGAGI. CDR3 length: 15 residues. The CDR3, as DNA: TGTGCCAGCAAGATCGGGGGGCTGTCCACAGATACGCAGTATTTT. Translation gives CASKIGGLSTDTQYF.

This clonotype was observed a handful of times. The J gene is TRBJ1-5, the V gene TRBV4-3; 9 bases map to TRBD1. The trim removed 0 bases at V and 5 bases at J, leaving 8 bases unmatched. The CDR3 spans 17 residues. In germline, CDR1 is LGHNA, CDR2 YSLEER. Here the CDR3 DNA reads TGCGCCAGCAGCCAAGAACAGGGGGCGGTAAGTGATCAGCCCCAGCATTTT. Translated: CASSQEQGAVSDQPQHF.

The chain joins TRBV4-2 to TRBJ2-3; 10 bases match TRBD2. V lost 0 bases to trimming and J lost 12 bases; unmatched junction nucleotides: 15. The CDR3 contains 17 residues. Per the germline V gene, CDR1 is LGHNA and CDR2 is YNFKEQ. In DNA, the CDR3 is TGTGCCAGCAGCCAAGAGAGAGCGGGAGGGCCCTCCGGCTCTCAGTATTTT. It specifies CASSQERAGGPSGSQYF.

This clonotype appeared many times. This chain links TRBV6-2 or TRBV6-3 with TRBJ2-7, with TRBD2 matching over 8 bases. CDR1 is MNHEY and CDR2 is SVGEGT in the germline V gene. CDR3 size: 12 residues. J was trimmed by 4 bases and V by 5 bases; bases with no gene match: 1. The CDR3 nucleotides read TGTGCCAGCAGTCAGCGGGGGTACGAGCAGTACGTC. It codes for CASSQRGYEQYV.

This clonotype has ten or more counts. The chain links TRBV7-8 to TRBJ1-1, with a possible D match to TRBD1 (5 bases). The germline CDR1 and CDR2 sequences are SGHVS and FQNEAQ. With 5 bases removed from V and 0 bases from J, the gap between germline ends came to 16 bases. This CDR3 is built from 16 residues. CDR3 residues: CASSDTTGYLNTEAFF. The CDR3 DNA reads as TGTGCCAGCAGCGATACTACAGGTTACCTGAACACTGAAGCTTTCTTT.

V and J are TRBV5-1 and TRBJ1-2; 9 bases agree with TRBD1. CDR3 length: 15 amino acids. V was clipped by 1 base and J by 6 bases; unmatched bases: 7. CDR1 is SGHRS, CDR2 YFSETQ, per germline. Here the CDR3 reads CASSLRYRGRNGYTF. CDR3 sequence (DNA): TGCGCCAGCAGCTTGCGATACAGGGGGCGAAATGGCTACACCTTC.

This clonotype has a count of ten or more. V and J are TRBV7-2 and TRBJ1-3; the D is unclear. Germline V gene data show CDR1 as SGHTA and CDR2 as FQGNSA. The CDR3 has 15 residues. V was shortened by 1 base and J by 0 bases, with 7 bases between the two germline ends. CDR3 in amino acids: CASSLGVPSGNTIYF. The CDR3 DNA follows: TGTGCCAGCAGCTTAGGGGTGCCCTCTGGAAACACCATATATTTT.

This clonotype has just a few counts. The chain joins TRBV12-5 to TRBJ1-1, with D unclear. The V end lost 7 bases, the J end lost 5 bases, and 11 bases lay between the germline ends. CDR1 and CDR2 (germline): LGHNT, FRNRAP. This CDR3 is 12 amino acids long. CDR3 sequence: CASDESGTEAFF. CDR3 DNA: TGTGCTAGTGACGAATCGGGGACTGAAGCTTTCTTT.

The chain has TRBV7-2 and TRBJ1-6; D is ambiguous. The CDR3 contains 16 residues. The germline V gene has CDR1 SGHTA and CDR2 FQGNSA. V was shortened by 2 bases and J by 2 bases, with 10 bases between the two germline ends. CDR3: CASSLYGQPYNSPLHF. The CDR3, as DNA: TGTGCCAGCAGCTTATACGGGCAGCCCTATAATTCACCCCTCCACTTT.